Following are 16 T cell receptor beta chains from one sample sequenced in a study of blood T cell repertoires in COVID-19. Only in-frame clones appear in the TCRdb table, and some are missing; sequencing was by immunoSEQ multiplex PCR. This sample carries approximately 280,000 clones, 75% to 90% of them seen once, and the ten largest clones take about 2.2%. The sequenced sample was peripheral blood. These receptors were obtained from a woman aged 25 to 39 who had recovered from COVID-19.

The chain is built from TRBV5-1 and TRBJ2-3, with 8 bases identical to TRBD1. The V gene end was trimmed by 5 bases and the J gene end by 2 bases; junction bases not matched to a gene: 4. CDR3 length: 14 amino acids. From germline, CDR1 is SGHRS and CDR2 YFSETQ. The CDR3 sequence is CASRGQVNTDTQYF. CDR3 nucleotides: TGCGCCAGCAGGGGACAGGTTAACACAGATACGCAGTATTTT.

This chain links TRBV4-1 with TRBJ1-6, with a tentative D call TRBD1 (5 bases). The CDR3 covers 16 residues. The V and J ends lost 5 bases and 5 bases respectively, with 16 bases between them. Germline CDR1 reads MGHRA; CDR2 reads YSYEKL. The chain's CDR3 is CASSGGVAQDNSPLHF. The CDR3 region has the DNA TGCGCCAGCAGCGGGGGGGTCGCGCAGGATAATTCACCCCTCCACTTT.

V gene TRBV7-2 combines with J gene TRBJ2-1; D unclear. Germline loops: CDR1 SGHTA, CDR2 FQGNSA. V was shortened by 5 bases and J by 3 bases, with 11 bases between the two germline ends. CDR3 length: 14 residues. The CDR3 loop reads CASSPPPDYNEQFF. CDR3 nucleotide sequence: TGTGCCAGCAGCCCGCCGCCAGACTACAATGAGCAGTTCTTC.

V gene TRBV27 combines with J gene TRBJ2-7, with 9 bases aligning to TRBD1. Looked up from germline, CDR1 is MNHEY and CDR2 is SMNVEV (reference sequence). The CDR3 extends over 16 amino acids. Trimming removed 1 base from V and 4 bases from J; junction bases left unmatched: 8. CDR3 nucleotide sequence: TGTGCCAGCAGTTTATATCCGGGACAGGGACTGTACGAGCAGTACTTC. Its translation is CASSLYPGQGLYEQYF.

The rearrangement links TRBV28 to TRBJ2-5, with D possibly matching TRBD2 (7 bases). V lost 5 bases and J 5 bases, leaving 21 bases between the germline ends. The V gene's germline CDR1 is MDHEN and CDR2 SYDVKM. This CDR3 spans 16 amino acids. CDR3: CASSPPPGGGWETQYF. CDR3 sequence (DNA): TGTGCCAGCAGTCCCCCCCCTGGGGGGGGCTGGGAGACCCAGTACTTC.

This chain connects TRBV30 to TRBJ1-4, with 9 nucleotides matching TRBD1. This CDR3 region has 14 residues. Germline V gene sequence: CDR1 GTSNPN, CDR2 SVGIG (reference sequence). Trimming removed 1 base from V and 8 bases from J; junction bases left unmatched: 5. The CDR3 spells CAWSAGQGWEKLFF. The CDR3 DNA is TGTGCCTGGAGTGCGGGACAGGGTTGGGAAAAACTGTTTTTT.

This clone was seen a handful of times. The CDR3 DNA reads as TGTGCCAGCGGGGCCGGGGCCAACGTCCTGACTTTC. Its translation: CASGAGANVLTF. The gene calls are TRBV6-5 and TRBJ2-6; maybe TRBD1 (5 bases). Trimming removed 8 bases from V and 4 bases from J, with 6 bases in between. Germline V CDR1 and CDR2: MNHEY, SVGAGI. This CDR3 comprises 12 residues.

The chain links TRBV10-1 to TRBJ2-3, with a weak D call TRBD2 (6 bases). The V end lost 2 bases, the J end lost 14 bases, and 23 bases lay between the germline ends. The CDR3 totals 15 residues. Per the germline V gene, CDR1 is WNHNN and CDR2 is SYGVQD (reference sequence). DNA of the CDR3: TGCGCCAGCAGTGAGGCCACGGATAGGGACTCCACCCGGTATTTT. This encodes CASSEATDRDSTRYF.

The V call is TRBV4-3, the J call TRBJ2-4; TRBD2 matches 7 bases. This CDR3 is built from 13 residues. Per germline, CDR1 LGHNA and CDR2 YSLEER. Germline trimming cut 1 base from V and 7 bases from J; bases unmatched to any gene: 1. The CDR3 sequence: CASSQGSGNIQYF. DNA of the CDR3: TGCGCCAGCAGCCAAGGTAGCGGGAACATTCAGTACTTC.

The J gene is TRBJ2-1, the V gene TRBV6-4, with 10 bases that match TRBD2. CDR3 length equals 15 residues. The V gene end was trimmed by 0 bases and the J gene end by 7 bases; junction bases not matched to a gene: 3. Germline V gene lookup returns CDR1 MRHNA and CDR2 SNTAGT. The CDR3 coding sequence is TGTGCCAGCAGTGACTCGTTAGCGGGGGGAAATGAGCAGTTCTTC. Protein: CASSDSLAGGNEQFF.

The chain links TRBV13 to TRBJ1-1; tentatively, D is TRBD1 (5 bases). CDR3 size: 14 residues. Germline V gene data show CDR1 as PRHDT and CDR2 as FYEKMQ (reference sequence). V shed 5 bases and J shed 6 bases, with 16 bases lying between them. CDR3 bases: TGTGCCAGCAGCAATCCAAGGGGAGGGGCTGAAGCTTTCTTT. Translation: CASSNPRGGAEAFF.

The chain has TRBV27 and TRBJ2-7, with TRBD2 matching over 10 bases. With 4 bases clipped from V and 5 bases from J, the junction kept 8 bases outside the gene matches. The CDR3 consists of 15 residues. In germline, CDR1 is MNHEY, CDR2 SMNVEV (reference sequence). The CDR3 loop reads CASSYSSGSFNEQYF. CDR3 nucleotides: TGTGCCAGCAGTTATTCTAGCGGGAGCTTCAACGAGCAGTACTTC.

This clone has just a few counts. The chain joins TRBV4-1 to TRBJ2-7, with D possibly matching TRBD2 (5 bases). Trimming left V 1 base short and J 3 bases short, with 13 bases between. The V gene's germline CDR1 is MGHRA and CDR2 YSYEKL. The CDR3 has 15 residues. The CDR3 here is CASSQVLAGRYEQYF. CDR3 bases: TGCGCCAGCAGCCAAGTACTGGCGGGTCGCTACGAGCAGTACTTC.

For this clone: The identical CDR3 is also encoded by other nucleotide sequences in the sample. This rearrangement joins TRBV5-1 to TRBJ2-1; 11 nucleotides agree with TRBD2. The length of the CDR3 is 15 residues. J was trimmed by 3 bases and V by 3 bases; bases with no gene match: 2. The germline V gene encodes CDR1 SGHRS and CDR2 YFSETQ. The CDR3: CASSSLAGDYNEQFF. CDR3 bases: TGCGCCAGCAGCTCACTAGCGGGGGACTACAATGAGCAGTTCTTC.

The gene calls are TRBV18 and TRBJ1-1, with 10 bases fitting TRBD1. Germline loops: CDR1 KGHSH, CDR2 LQKENI. The CDR3 consists of 15 residues. Trimming cost V 4 bases and J 1 base; bases outside gene matches: 3. The CDR3 DNA reads TGTGCCAGCTCACAGACAGGGGGCGCGAACACTGAAGCTTTCTTT. Translation: CASSQTGGANTEAFF. Filled out from reference TRBV18 and TRBJ1-1, the complete variable domain reads NAGVMQNPRHLVRRRGQEARLRCSPMKGHSHVYWYRQLPEEGLKFMVYLQKENIIDESGMPKERFSAEFPKEGPSILRIQQVVRGDSAAYFCASSQTGGANTEAFFGQGTRLTVV.

The chain joins TRBV28 to TRBJ1-4; 8 nucleotides match TRBD1. The CDR3 loop spans 13 amino acids. With V trimmed by 6 bases and J by 4 bases, 1 base remained unmatched. CDR1 is MDHEN, CDR2 SYDVKM, per germline. In DNA, the CDR3 is TGTGCCAGCAGGGACAGGGTTAATGAAAAACTGTTTTTT. Its translation: CASRDRVNEKLFF.